The sequence of this T cell receptor beta chain was determined in a study of sequential checkpoint blockade in melanoma. CDR1 and CDR2 (germline): LNHDA, SQIVND (reference sequence). CDR3 length: 17 amino acids. Trimming removed 5 bases from V and 0 bases from J; junction bases left unmatched: 9. Indicated treatment: randomized to nivolumab then ipilimumab (arm A) or the reverse (arm B). Generated by immunoSEQ multiplex PCR, the TCRdb table keeps only in-frame clones and is missing some. Of about 2,900 clones listed, roughly 20% are singletons. The sequence was obtained from a human donor with melanoma. The sequencing used tumor tissue (inferred from file names), collected from a patient given nivolumab and ipilimumab in sequence. The rearrangement joins TRBV19 to TRBJ2-1, with TRBD2 matching over 8 bases. The DNA for the CDR3 is TGTGCCAGTAGTTCCTGGAGCGGGGGAAGCTCCTACAATGAGCAGTTCTTC. Its translation: CASSSWSGGSSYNEQFF.